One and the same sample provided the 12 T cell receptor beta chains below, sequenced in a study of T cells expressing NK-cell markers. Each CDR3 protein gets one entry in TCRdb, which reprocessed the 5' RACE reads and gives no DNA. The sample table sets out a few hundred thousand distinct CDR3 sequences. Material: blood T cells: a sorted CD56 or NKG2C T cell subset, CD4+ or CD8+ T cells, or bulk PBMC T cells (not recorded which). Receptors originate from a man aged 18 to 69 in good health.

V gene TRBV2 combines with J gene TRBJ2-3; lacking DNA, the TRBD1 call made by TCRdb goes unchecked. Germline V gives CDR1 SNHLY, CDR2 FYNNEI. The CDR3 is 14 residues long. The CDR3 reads CASSSGGWTDTQYF.

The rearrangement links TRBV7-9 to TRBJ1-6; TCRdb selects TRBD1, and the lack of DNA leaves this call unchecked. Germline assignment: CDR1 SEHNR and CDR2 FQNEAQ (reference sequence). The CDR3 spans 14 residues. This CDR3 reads CASSLARDNVPLHF. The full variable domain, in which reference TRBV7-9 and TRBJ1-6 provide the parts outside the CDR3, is DTGVSQNPRHKITKRGQNVTFRCDPISEHNRLYWYRQTLGQGPEFLTYFQNEAQLEKSRLLSDRFSAERPKGSFSTLEIQRTEQGDSAMYLCASSLARDNVPLHFGNGTRLTVT.

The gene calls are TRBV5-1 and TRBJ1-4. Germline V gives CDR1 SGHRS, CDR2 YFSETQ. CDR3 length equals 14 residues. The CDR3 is CASSFGGDSEKLFF. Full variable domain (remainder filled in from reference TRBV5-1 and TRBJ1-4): KAGVTQTPRYLIKTRGQQVTLSCSPISGHRSVSWYQQTPGQGLQFLFEYFSETQRNKGNFPGRFSGRQFSNSRSEMNVSTLELGDSALYLCASSFGGDSEKLFFGSGTQLSVL.

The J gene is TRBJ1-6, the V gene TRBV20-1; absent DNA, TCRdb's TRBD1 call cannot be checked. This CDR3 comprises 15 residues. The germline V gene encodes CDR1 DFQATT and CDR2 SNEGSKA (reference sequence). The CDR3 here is CSAPQPDRANSPLHF.

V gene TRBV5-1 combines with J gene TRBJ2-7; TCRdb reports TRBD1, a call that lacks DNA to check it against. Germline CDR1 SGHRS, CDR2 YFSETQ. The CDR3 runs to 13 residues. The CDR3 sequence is CASSWSQGHEQYF.

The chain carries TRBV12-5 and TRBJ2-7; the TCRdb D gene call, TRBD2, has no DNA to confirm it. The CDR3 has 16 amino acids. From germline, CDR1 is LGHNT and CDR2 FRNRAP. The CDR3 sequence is CASGLVRGAYDYEQYF.

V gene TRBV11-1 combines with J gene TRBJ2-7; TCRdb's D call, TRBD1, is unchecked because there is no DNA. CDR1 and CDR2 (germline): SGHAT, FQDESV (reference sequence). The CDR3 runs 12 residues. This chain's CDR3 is CASRSQGHEQYF.

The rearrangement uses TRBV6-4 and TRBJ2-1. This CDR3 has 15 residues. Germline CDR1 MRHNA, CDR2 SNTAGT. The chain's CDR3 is CASSDKGSAIDEQFF.

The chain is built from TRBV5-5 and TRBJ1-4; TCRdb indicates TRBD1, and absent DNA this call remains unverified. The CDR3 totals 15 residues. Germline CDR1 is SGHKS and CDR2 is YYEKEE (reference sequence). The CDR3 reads CASSPNSRTGEKLFF.

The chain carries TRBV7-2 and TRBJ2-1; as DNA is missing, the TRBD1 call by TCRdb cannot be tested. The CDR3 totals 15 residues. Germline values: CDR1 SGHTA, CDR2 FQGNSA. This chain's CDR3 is CASTLSRAGNNEQFF. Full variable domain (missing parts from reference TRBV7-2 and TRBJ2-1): GAGVSQSPSNKVTEKGKDVELRCDPISGHTALYWYRQSLGQGLEFLIYFQGNSAPDKSGLPSDRFSAERTGGSVSTLTIQRTQQEDSAVYLCASTLSRAGNNEQFFGPGTRLTVL.

CDR3 region: CASSLAPGGQNIQYF. V and J are TRBV7-8 and TRBJ2-4; the D call of TRBD1 rests on TCRdb alone, since no DNA is present to check it. Germline lookup yields CDR1 SGHVS and CDR2 FQNEAQ. CDR3 length equals 15 residues.

The CDR3 loop reads CASSQDGGGGSFGEQFF. The rearrangement uses TRBV4-2 and TRBJ2-1; TCRdb's assignment of TRBD1 cannot be checked, as there is no DNA. Looked up from germline, CDR1 is LGHNA and CDR2 is YNFKEQ. The CDR3 sequence is 17 residues long.